The present entry profiles one TCR beta chain with its context. Its specificity is not known. TCR beta libraries carry UMIs added by 5'RACE template switching. TCRdb reprocessed the 5' RACE reads, with one entry per CDR3 protein and no DNA. Recorded for this sample: 120,000 to 150,000 distinct CDR3 sequences. The data belong to a study of T cells expressing NK-cell markers. About the research overall: Sorted T-cell subsets CD3+CD56+NKG2C+, CD3+CD56+NKG2C- and CD3+CD56-NKG2C+ were TCR beta-sequenced.

Germline V CDR1 and CDR2: MNHEY, SMNVEV (reference sequence). This CDR3 has 13 residues. Study-wide points: NKG2C+ dominant clonotypes from roughly 6 donors made up about 1.0-7.5% of CD8+ T cells.

This chain uses TRBV27 with TRBJ1-1; TCRdb reports TRBD1, a call that lacks DNA to check it against. This receptor was taken from a man younger than 35 in good health. The specimen was blood T cells: a sorted CD56 or NKG2C T cell subset, CD4+ or CD8+ T cells, or bulk PBMC T cells (not recorded which). The CDR3 is CASSSQGNTEAFF.